This TCR beta chain originates from a study of cytomegalovirus exposure and HLA in healthy donors (dated 2017 in TCRdb). Regarding the study in general: An earlier analysis of roughly 500 of the donors reported approximately 270 Gb of sequence data and around 110 million unique TCR beta sequences from around 200 million T cells. An early release covering roughly 640 HLA-typed donors comprised approximately 300 gigabases of sequencing data and roughly 86 million unique TCR sequences. Among the roughly 380 genotyped donors, under 90% belonged to the genetic ancestry cluster associated with self-reported Caucasian donors. The study was designed to test whether signatures of past pathogen exposure could be identified by cataloging public T cell receptors. The T cell repertoires of roughly 660 subjects were profiled by immunosequencing and related to cytomegalovirus serostatus. A separate validation cohort of about 110 different subjects was used in addition to the approximately 610-subject first cohort. The study combined high-throughput TCR immunosequencing, statistical association of individual TCRs with disease status, and machine learning to predict cytomegalovirus infection status. A later analysis re-analyzed previously published TCR beta repertoires from roughly 600 donors and added high-resolution HLA genotyping to study TCR occurrence patterns. The later analysis used no new phenotypic data to find candidate immune exposures, relying instead on TCR beta sequences and their occurrence across donors. An earlier analysis of several hundred of the donors used high-throughput TCR beta sequencing to judge whether each TCR beta V gene segment behaved as functional or pseudogenic. Donor age, sex, ethnicity and CMV serostatus were collected together with the repertoire data. A later genetic analysis used genome-wide SNP genotypes for about 65% of the 666 donors, treating that subset as a discovery cohort. All discovery cohort repertoires had been generated on a single sequencing platform. HLA typing included class I and class II loci at four-digit resolution. Typing coverage varied by locus: roughly 620-640 donors for A, B, C, DRB1 and DQB1; roughly 520 for DQA1; approximately 570 for DPA1; 450 to 480 for DPB1. About five DR-DQ haplotypes were treated as single units for association and clustering because of strong linkage in the cohort. Among 350 to 400 genotyped donors of the cohort, an average of around 240,000 unique TCR beta nucleotide sequences were sequenced per donor, 15% to 20% of them non-productive. Study-level results and caveats: A few of the identified cytomegalovirus-associated TCR beta chains were confirmed in vitro to be specific for cytomegalovirus antigens. According to the authors, the approach could potentially be generalized to other disease states and immunological phenotypes. Cytomegalovirus status was reported to be diagnosed by the classifier with high specificity and sensitivity in both the original and validation cohorts. Because counts were too low, some 16 rarely observed V segments, including chromosome 9 orphons, were excluded from the earlier analysis of under 650 of the donors. Because HLA typing was unavailable for some donors at each locus, only the typed subset was used in association tests. A further reported finding was that TCR beta sequences accurately predicted the HLA-A and HLA-B alleles for most subjects in the first cohort. Across donors, most TCR sequences were observed very rarely, whereas some public TCRs were present in many individuals. CMV serostatus was the only immune exposure information available for the cohort. An association between a missense DCLRE1C variant and V-gene and J-gene trimming of TCR beta chains was found in a later genetic analysis and replicated in an independent cohort. Some IMGT-functional V segments, including TRBV6-2 and TRBV6-3, could not be distinguished by the 87-base-pair reads and were therefore excluded. The study gave a list of 150 to 200 TCR beta chains associated with cytomegalovirus. The sequencing pipeline was judged likely to have produced a cluster of highly shared sequence variants as a technical artifact. When HLA alleles, especially DR and DQ, strongly co-occurred, TCR associations were difficult to assign to individual alleles. In an earlier analysis of more than 450 of the donors, most TCR beta V segments were observed in productive rearrangements about 87% or about 30% of the time, broadly matching IMGT annotations. Correlated functional status among segregating V segments might reflect linkage disequilibrium, but an unknown experimental factor could not be ruled out. Sequencing depth was assumed to be roughly uniform across donors in the presence/absence analyses, though that assumption may not hold. A later analysis found that TCR association rates varied across HLA loci, with DRB1 alleles showing the most associated TCRs and HLA-C alleles the fewest. Compared with the approximately 700-donor mean, donors in an Asian-associated ancestry cluster had fewer N-insertions in productive TCRs, according to a later genetic analysis. A later analysis reported that several top co-occurrence clusters appeared linked to parvovirus B19, influenza, CMV and Epstein-Barr virus. In a later analysis, HLA-associated TCR beta chains were found to be more clonally expanded and to have lower generation probabilities than equally common non-associated chains. Most CMV-associated TCR beta chains appeared to be HLA-restricted in a later analysis, and the HLA associations seemed to be driven largely by CMV exposure. In this cohort, only TCR beta chains were sequenced, and detectable features were limited by the absence of alpha or paired-chain data. In a later analysis, some 18,000 TCR beta sequences were associated with specific HLA alleles at a false discovery rate of 0.05.

A remark on this clone: What this receptor recognizes is not known. Base qualities are not recorded, but no much larger clone differs from it by a single base.

Library generation was performed with the immunoSEQ multiplex PCR assay. For the multiplex PCR, a mixture combining 60 forward primers for TCR Vbeta segments and 13 reverse primers for TCR Jbeta segments was used. The CDR3 region of rearranged TCR beta genes was amplified from genomic DNA by a multiplex PCR assay. On the Illumina HiSeq System, the amplified TCR beta libraries were sequenced as 87-base-pair reads. The original pipeline was this. A later analysis counted about 80 million unique TCR beta chains across the 650 to 700 repertoires, and roughly 9.9 million of these chains were shared by at least two donors. Raw reads were error-corrected and collapsed into unique sequences with a nearest-neighbor algorithm that merged closely related sequences to remove PCR and sequencing errors. To assign V, D and J gene segments, CDR3 sequences were aligned to IMGT reference sequences. For a sequence to be retained, at least a six-nucleotide match to both a V gene segment and a J gene segment was required. Rearrangements were called productive when the CDR3 lacked stop codons and stayed in frame with V and J; all others were non-productive. CDR3 was defined according to IMGT convention as the region running from the second conserved V-encoded cysteine to the conserved J-encoded phenylalanine. In an earlier analysis of 550 to 650 of the donors, sequences lacking an unambiguous match to a single V gene segment were excluded. An earlier analysis of several hundred of the donors classified V segments as functional when productive rearrangements were above 56.7% and as segregating when the standard deviation between donors was above 5%. To diagnose cytomegalovirus status from the catalog of TCR beta chain sequences, a statistical classification framework was built. A later analysis assigned V and J genes by comparing TCR nucleotide sequences with IMGT/GENE-DB human TR gene sequences. Using the TCRdist pipeline, a later analysis assigned CDR3 sequences along with most-parsimonious VDJ recombination scenarios. In a later analysis, each TCR beta chain was defined by its CDR3 amino acid sequence together with its V-gene family, and reads lacking a unique V-gene family were excluded. A later analysis removed 550 to 700 highly shared, low-generation-probability nucleotide sequences to deal with suspected cross-contamination and a sequencing artifact. In a later analysis, a clonal expansion index was calculated for each public chain from normalized within-repertoire ranks of inferred template counts. Generation probabilities in a later analysis came from a VDJ recombination model fitted to out-of-frame rearrangements, and those results were checked against IGoR. In a later analysis, TCR-TCR, TCR-HLA and TCR-CMV co-occurrence was scored with hypergeometric tests, and a repertoire-size bias correction was applied to TCR pairs. To estimate false discovery rates, a later analysis permuted the HLA or CMV assignments 20 times. A later analysis grouped co-occurring TCRs with DBSCAN, adding TCRdist sequence similarity when clustering within HLA-allele-positive subsets. For co-occurrence clustering, repertoires with fewer than 30,000 or more than 120,000 public chains were excluded, along with 5 or 6 repertoires with anomalous nucleotide sharing. In its TCRdb copy, this immuneACCESS table keeps in-frame sequences only and misses some clones. Where compared with another copy, unresolved V genes explain less than half of these, and the others have no known cause. The D gene and trimming were derived from the DNA, and the V and J assignments and clone size from that table. For this sample the table gives about 250,000 clones, of which 80% were detected only once. The ten largest clones take up 0.3% to 0.35% of the sample.

Trimming leaves V shorter by 4 bases and J shorter by 11 bases, with the junction holding 4 bases beyond the gene matches. Taken from cysteine to phenylalanine, the CDR3 has 12 residues. Of all the DNA, just the CDR3 is kept, 36 bases in frame from base 1. CDR1 and CDR2 (LNHDA, SQIVND) derive from the germline V gene (reference sequence). The cohort was made up of 500 to 800 healthy bone marrow donors. Cohort members were all nominally healthy when sampled, although unrecorded immune exposures were likely present. The donor tested CMV seronegative, placing the donor among the 350 or so seronegative members of the cohort. A peripheral blood sample was collected from each donor, and TCR beta sequencing was performed on peripheral blood mononuclear cells. Genomic DNA was extracted from the blood cell samples with the Qiagen DNeasy Blood Extraction Kit.

The clonotype was recovered from a girl aged 2 to 9 in good health and CMV-seronegative. The source material was PBMCs. This chain is built from TRBV19 and TRBJ2-1, with TRBD2 identical over 8 junction bases. CDR3 sequence: CASSRAGDKQFF. The bases are TGTGCCAGTAGTAGAGCGGGAGATAAGCAGTTCTTC.